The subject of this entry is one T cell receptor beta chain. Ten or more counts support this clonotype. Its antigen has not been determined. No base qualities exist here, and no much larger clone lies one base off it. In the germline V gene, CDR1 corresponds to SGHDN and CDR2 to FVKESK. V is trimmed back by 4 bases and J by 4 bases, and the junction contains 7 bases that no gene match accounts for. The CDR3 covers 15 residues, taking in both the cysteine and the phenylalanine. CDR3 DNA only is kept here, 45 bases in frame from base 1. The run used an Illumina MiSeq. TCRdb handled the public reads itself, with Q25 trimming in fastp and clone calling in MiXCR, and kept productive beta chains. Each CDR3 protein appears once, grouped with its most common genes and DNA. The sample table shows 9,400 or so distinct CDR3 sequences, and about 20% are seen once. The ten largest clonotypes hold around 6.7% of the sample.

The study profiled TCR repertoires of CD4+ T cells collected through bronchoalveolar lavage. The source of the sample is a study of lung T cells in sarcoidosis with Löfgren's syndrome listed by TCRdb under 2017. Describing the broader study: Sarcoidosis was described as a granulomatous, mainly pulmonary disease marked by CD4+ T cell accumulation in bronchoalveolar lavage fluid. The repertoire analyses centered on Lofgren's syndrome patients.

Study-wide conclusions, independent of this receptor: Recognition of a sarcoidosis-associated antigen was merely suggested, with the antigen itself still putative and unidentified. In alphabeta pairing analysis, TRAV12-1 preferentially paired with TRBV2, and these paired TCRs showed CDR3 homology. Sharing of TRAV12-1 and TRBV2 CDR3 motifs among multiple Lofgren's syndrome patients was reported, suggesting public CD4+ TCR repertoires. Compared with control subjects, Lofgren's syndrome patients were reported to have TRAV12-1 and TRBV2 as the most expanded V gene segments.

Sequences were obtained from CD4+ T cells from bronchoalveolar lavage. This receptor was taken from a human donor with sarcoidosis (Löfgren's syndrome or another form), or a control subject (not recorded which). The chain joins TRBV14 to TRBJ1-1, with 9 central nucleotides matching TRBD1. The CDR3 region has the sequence CASSRAGQGFTEAFF. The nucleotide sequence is TGTGCCAGCAGCCGGGCAGGACAGGGGTTCACTGAAGCTTTCTTT.